Presented here are 31 T cell receptor beta chains from one specimen sequenced in a study of T cell changes during pregnancy in multiple sclerosis. Repertoires were generated with immunoSEQ multiplex PCR, while TCRdb's copy carries only in-frame clones and drops some. The profile shows over 45,000 clones, approximately 90% of them singletons. The material was peripheral blood, obtained in the first trimester of pregnancy. All receptors come from a female donor with multiple sclerosis, enrolled in a pregnancy study.

The chain has TRBV10-1 and TRBJ2-7, with a tentative D call TRBD2 (6 bases). Germline V lookup: CDR1 WNHNN, CDR2 SYGVQD (reference sequence). The CDR3 is 13 amino acids. V was clipped by 4 bases and J by 5 bases, with 12 bases between them. As DNA, the CDR3 is TGCGCCAGCAGTGCCGGGACTCTAAACGAGCAGTACTTC. It translates to CASSAGTLNEQYF.

The chain recombines TRBV7-6 with TRBJ2-7, with D possibly being TRBD2 (5 bases). The CDR3 runs 13 residues. The V end lost 3 bases, the J end lost 2 bases, and 8 bases lay between the germline ends. Looked up from germline, CDR1 is SGHVS and CDR2 is FNYEAQ. The CDR3 DNA sequence: TGTGCCAGCAGCTTTACCGGGACCTACGAGCAGTACTTC. It is translated as CASSFTGTYEQYF.

This chain links TRBV5-1 with TRBJ1-1; a weak D match, TRBD1 (6 bases). V lost 4 bases, J lost 2 bases, and 15 bases lay in between. Germline V gene sequence: CDR1 SGHRS, CDR2 YFSETQ. The CDR3 loop spans 15 amino acids. CDR3 coding DNA: TGCGCCAGCAGCCTCCGGACAGACTCTAACACTGAAGCTTTCTTT. It is translated as CASSLRTDSNTEAFF.

The J gene is TRBJ1-2, the V gene TRBV6-5; perhaps TRBD1 as D (6 bases). Germline V gives CDR1 MNHEY, CDR2 SVGAGI. The CDR3 consists of 13 residues. Between the trimmed V and J ends, which lost 5 bases and 3 bases, there was a span of 10 bases. The CDR3 region has the DNA TGTGCCAGCAGTAACCAGGGGTACTATGGCTACACCTTC. Its protein is CASSNQGYYGYTF.

This chain joins TRBV21-1 and TRBJ1-3; TRBD1 reflects the table's D call only, with no check against the DNA. TRBV21-1 is listed as a pseudogene. The CDR3 runs to 16 residues. DNA of the CDR3: TGTGCCAGCAGCAAAGATAGGGGGCCCTCTGGAAACACCATATATTTT. Translation gives CASSKDRGPSGNTIYF.

The chain joins TRBV5-1 to TRBJ2-7, with D possibly being TRBD2 (5 bases). The CDR3 runs to 15 residues. CDR1 is SGHRS and CDR2 is YFSETQ in the germline V gene. V dropped 0 bases and J dropped 6 bases, with 16 bases sitting between them. CDR3 DNA: TGCGCCAGCAGCTTGGCTCGACGGGGTATGGGCGAGCAGTACTTC. This translates into CASSLARRGMGEQYF.

The rearrangement links TRBV7-6 to TRBJ1-1; 8 bases line up with TRBD1. CDR3 length: 15 residues. The junction had 5 bases not matched to a gene; V was cut back by 3 bases and J by 2 bases. The V gene's germline CDR1 is SGHVS and CDR2 FNYEAQ. This chain's CDR3 is CASSFWTGTNTEAFF. The CDR3 DNA follows: TGTGCCAGCAGCTTCTGGACAGGGACTAACACTGAAGCTTTCTTT.

The chain carries TRBV28 and TRBJ1-6; maybe TRBD1 (6 bases). This CDR3 comprises 15 residues. The germline V and J ends were trimmed by 6 bases and 7 bases, with 16 bases remaining between them. The germline gives CDR1 MDHEN, CDR2 SYDVKM. The CDR3 DNA reads TGTGCCAGCAGAGGGACACCGTGGGAAAATTCACCCCTCCACTTT. Translated, it gives CASRGTPWENSPLHF.

This clone appeared a single time. This chain links TRBV2 with TRBJ2-3, with D unclear. The CDR3 length is 14 residues. Germline V lookup: CDR1 SNHLY, CDR2 FYNNEI. The V end lost 2 bases, the J end lost 2 bases, and 8 bases lay between the germline ends. The DNA for the CDR3 is TGTGCCAGCAGTGAATCGGTCGCCACAGATACGCAGTATTTT. Its protein is CASSESVATDTQYF.

The V and J genes are TRBV5-1 and TRBJ1-5; maybe TRBD1 (5 bases). Between the trimmed V and J ends, which lost 2 bases and 5 bases, there was a span of 8 bases. The germline V gene has CDR1 SGHRS and CDR2 YFSETQ. There are 13 residues in the CDR3. This CDR3 is CASSFGGDQPQHF. For the CDR3, the DNA is TGCGCCAGCAGCTTCGGGGGGGATCAGCCCCAGCATTTT.

The genes are TRBV2 and TRBJ1-5, with D maybe TRBD1 (6 bases). Germline V gene lookup returns CDR1 SNHLY and CDR2 FYNNEI. V lost 4 bases and J lost 5, with 12 bases in between. The CDR3 sequence is 14 residues long. The CDR3 DNA follows: TGTGCCAGCAGTGGAGGCAGGGGCGATCAGCCCCAGCATTTT. Protein sequence: CASSGGRGDQPQHF.

This chain uses TRBV2 with TRBJ1-2, with 7 bases that match TRBD1. Germline CDR1 SNHLY, CDR2 FYNNEI. The CDR3 loop spans 18 amino acids. Trimming took 7 bases from V and 1 from J; bases not matched to a gene: 18. The CDR3 DNA is TGTGCCAGCACTGGACCCAGACCACCGGGACAGTTTAACTATGGCTACACCTTC. Translated, it gives CASTGPRPPGQFNYGYTF.

V is TRBV5-1 and J is TRBJ2-5, with 7 positions matching TRBD2. Trimming took 3 bases from V and 1 from J; bases not matched to a gene: 6. Per germline, CDR1 SGHRS and CDR2 YFSETQ. The CDR3 totals 15 residues. CDR3: CASSSKTSVQETQYF. CDR3 nucleotides: TGCGCCAGCAGCTCTAAAACTAGCGTCCAAGAGACCCAGTACTTC.

The chain uses TRBV5-5 and TRBJ2-1; D is unresolved. The CDR3 contains 13 residues. Per the germline V gene, CDR1 is SGHKS and CDR2 is YYEKEE (reference sequence). Deletions cut 1 base from V and 10 bases from J, with 12 bases between. CDR3 sequence (DNA): TGTGCCAGCAGCTTGACCGCGGCCCTGGAGCAGTTCTTC. It specifies CASSLTAALEQFF.

The chain carries TRBV5-4 and TRBJ1-2; 7 bases are shared with TRBD1. This CDR3 is 15 amino acids long. The germline V gene encodes CDR1 SGHNT and CDR2 YYREEE (reference sequence). J gave up 5 bases and V 3 bases, and 10 bases lay outside the gene matches. The CDR3 sequence is CASSWGQRDVYGYTF. The CDR3 nucleotides read TGTGCCAGCAGCTGGGGACAGCGAGACGTTTATGGCTACACCTTC. The full variable domain, in which reference TRBV5-4 and TRBJ1-2 provide the parts outside the CDR3, is ETGVTQSPTHLIKTRGQQVTLRCSSQSGHNTVSWYQQALGQGPQFIFQYYREEENGRGNFPPRFSGLQFPNYSSELNVNALELDDSALYLCASSWGQRDVYGYTFGSGTRLTVV.

The V gene is TRBV5-1, the J gene TRBJ2-7; D is undetermined. V lost 3 bases to trimming and J lost 3 bases, with 7 bases between them. Germline V gives CDR1 SGHRS, CDR2 YFSETQ. This CDR3 region has 12 residues. The DNA for the CDR3 is TGCGCCAGCAGCTCGCCGGGCTACGAGCAGTACTTC. The encoded protein is CASSSPGYEQYF. The full variable domain, in which reference TRBV5-1 and TRBJ2-7 provide the parts outside the CDR3, is KAGVTQTPRYLIKTRGQQVTLSCSPISGHRSVSWYQQTPGQGLQFLFEYFSETQRNKGNFPGRFSGRQFSNSRSEMNVSTLELGDSALYLCASSSPGYEQYFGPGTRLTVT.

This rearrangement joins TRBV5-1 to TRBJ2-3, with a weak D call TRBD1 (5 bases). Trimming took 0 bases from V and 0 from J, leaving 8 bases between them. Germline CDR1 and CDR2: SGHRS and YFSETQ. The CDR3 loop spans 15 amino acids. DNA for the CDR3: TGCGCCAGCAGCTTGGTGTCAGGGAGCACAGATACGCAGTATTTT. This encodes CASSLVSGSTDTQYF. The full variable domain, rest sourced from reference TRBV5-1 and TRBJ2-3, is KAGVTQTPRYLIKTRGQQVTLSCSPISGHRSVSWYQQTPGQGLQFLFEYFSETQRNKGNFPGRFSGRQFSNSRSEMNVSTLELGDSALYLCASSLVSGSTDTQYFGPGTRLTVL.

The chain recombines TRBV5-1 with TRBJ2-3; 8 positions agree with TRBD2. Germline CDR1 is SGHRS and CDR2 is YFSETQ. This CDR3 region has 15 residues. The junction had 8 bases not matched to a gene; V was cut back by 6 bases and J by 2 bases. The CDR3 loop reads CASIRGGRTTDTQYF. Here the CDR3 DNA reads TGCGCCAGCATCCGGGGGGGCCGTACCACAGATACGCAGTATTTT.

The chain combines TRBV18 with TRBJ2-2, with a possible D match to TRBD1 (6 bases). Looked up from germline, CDR1 is KGHSH and CDR2 is LQKENI. The V gene lost 6 bases and the J gene lost 1 base, with 15 bases spanning the gap. The CDR3 is 16 amino acids. The CDR3 protein is CASSPGTLKNTGELFF. For the CDR3, the DNA is TGTGCCAGCTCGCCCGGGACACTAAAGAACACCGGGGAGCTGTTTTTT.

This clone was seen only once. This chain joins TRBV9 and TRBJ2-1, with 7 bases fitting TRBD2. V lost 0 bases to trimming and J lost 4 bases; unmatched junction nucleotides: 7. The CDR3 contains 16 residues. Germline V gene sequence: CDR1 SGDLS, CDR2 YYNGEE. The CDR3 DNA reads as TGTGCCAGCAGCGTAGGATTTTGGGGGGGGTACAATGAGCAGTTCTTC. Its translation is CASSVGFWGGYNEQFF.

The gene calls are TRBV9 and TRBJ2-1, with TRBD2 identical over 12 bases. CDR3 size: 16 residues. Trimming cost V 6 bases and J 9 bases; bases outside gene matches: 13. The germline gives CDR1 SGDLS, CDR2 YYNGEE. CDR3 sequence (DNA): TGTGCCAGCACCCCCTTTGGGCTAGCGGGGGGGGGTGAGCAGTTCTTC. As protein: CASTPFGLAGGGEQFF.

The chain has TRBV7-6 and TRBJ2-5; a weak D match, TRBD2 (6 bases). Germline CDR1 is SGHVS and CDR2 is FNYEAQ. The CDR3 covers 17 residues. The V end was cut by 5 bases, the J end by 4 bases, with 23 bases between. CDR3 sequence reads: CASSEGRDAGIGETQYF. DNA for the CDR3: TGTGCCAGCAGCGAGGGGCGGGATGCGGGAATCGGAGAGACCCAGTACTTC. The full variable domain, rest sourced from reference TRBV7-6 and TRBJ2-5, is GAGVSQSPRYKVTKRGQDVALRCDPISGHVSLYWYRQALGQGPEFLTYFNYEAQQDKSGLPNDRFSAERPEGSISTLTIQRTEQRDSAMYRCASSEGRDAGIGETQYFGPGTRLLVL.

This chain uses TRBV5-6 with TRBJ2-1; a possible D gene is TRBD1 (6 bases). The ends were cut back, 1 base at V and 0 bases at J, with 11 bases in the middle. Germline-derived CDR1 and CDR2 are SGHDT and YYEEEE. This CDR3 spans 16 amino acids. CDR3 residues: CASSLSGTSSYNEQFF. The CDR3 bases are TGTGCCAGCAGCTTGTCCGGGACATCCTCCTACAATGAGCAGTTCTTC.

This sequence joins TRBV19 and TRBJ1-5; no firm D call. The CDR3 has 15 residues. The germline V and J ends were trimmed by 1 base and 3 bases, with 10 bases remaining between them. Germline CDR1 is LNHDA and CDR2 is SQIVND (reference sequence). As DNA, the CDR3 is TGTGCCAGTAGTATAGTAGGAGGGTTCAATCAGCCCCAGCATTTT. It yields the protein CASSIVGGFNQPQHF.

The chain employs TRBV21-1 and TRBJ2-1; no check of the table's D call, TRBD1, against the DNA was made. TRBV21-1 is described as a pseudogene. The CDR3 is made up of 14 amino acids. The CDR3 DNA reads as TGTGCCAGCAGCACCCAGGGCGTATACAATGAGCAGTTCTTC. Translating gives CASSTQGVYNEQFF.

The V and J genes are TRBV5-1 and TRBJ1-2; TRBD1 agrees at 7 bases. The germline gives CDR1 SGHRS, CDR2 YFSETQ. V trimming: 4 bases; J trimming: 8 bases; junction bases outside the gene matches: 5. This CDR3 has 12 amino acids. CDR3 amino acids: CASSAGQRGYTF. The DNA of the CDR3 is TGCGCCAGCAGCGCGGGACAGCGGGGCTACACCTTC.

The chain uses TRBV6-5 and TRBJ1-6; TRBD1 agrees at 8 bases. The junction had 4 bases not matched to a gene; V was cut back by 0 bases and J by 9 bases. The CDR3 covers 15 residues. The germline gives CDR1 MNHEY, CDR2 SVGAGI. The CDR3 DNA reads as TGTGCCAGCAGTTACTCTAAACAGGGGGGTTCACCCCTCCACTTT. Residues: CASSYSKQGGSPLHF.

The V and J genes are TRBV5-4 and TRBJ1-3; D perhaps matches TRBD1 (5 bases). Per germline, CDR1 SGHNT and CDR2 YYREEE (reference sequence). CDR3 length: 15 residues. Trimming removed 5 bases from V and 0 bases from J, with 12 bases in between. The DNA for the CDR3 is TGTGCCAGCAGTACACGACAGAGCTCTGGAAACACCATATATTTT. The encoded protein is CASSTRQSSGNTIYF.

This chain connects TRBV2 to TRBJ1-1; TRBD1 agrees at 7 bases. Germline V gene data show CDR1 as SNHLY and CDR2 as FYNNEI. There are 15 residues in the CDR3. V shed 8 bases and J 0 bases; nucleotides not matched to a gene: 9. CDR3 nucleotide sequence: TGTGCCAGCCGGGGACAGTTAACCTTGAACACTGAAGCTTTCTTT. Translation gives CASRGQLTLNTEAFF.

This clone was picked up one time. The chain recombines TRBV5-5 with TRBJ1-5; TRBD1 might be the D (6 bases). V was pared by 4 bases and J by 5 bases, with 28 bases between. Looked up from germline, CDR1 is SGHKS and CDR2 is YYEKEE (reference sequence). This CDR3 is built from 19 residues. In DNA form, the CDR3 reads TGTGCCAGCAGCGAAGGGGGATCCGGGGGGCGCATCTTAGATCAGCCCCAGCATTTT. Translation gives CASSEGGSGGRILDQPQHF.

The rearrangement joins TRBV2 to TRBJ2-7, with D maybe TRBD1 (6 bases). Trimming pared 2 bases from V and 3 bases from J, leaving 14 bases between. The germline gives CDR1 SNHLY, CDR2 FYNNEI. The CDR3 consists of 15 residues. The CDR3 region has the DNA TGTGCCAGCAGTGAAAACAGGGAACCGATCTACGAGCAGTACTTC. Translated, it gives CASSENREPIYEQYF.